Below, 31 T cell receptor beta chains from the same sample are listed, as sequenced in a study of blood T cell repertoires in COVID-19 (dated by TCRdb to 2019 to 2021). The method behind the library was the immunoSEQ multiplex PCR assay. What TCRdb holds here is the immuneACCESS table cut down to in-frame rearrangements. Part of the clones is not present; checked against another copy, under half of the missing clones reflect an unresolved V gene, and the others are unexplained. In all, the sample holds roughly 100,000 clones, and over 70% of those were seen once. 15% of the sample comes from the top ten. Sequencing was performed on peripheral blood. The source is a man aged 45 to 65 with acute or convalescent COVID-19.

This chain connects TRBV5-1 to TRBJ2-2; the D is unclear. CDR3 length equals 15 residues. The germline V and J ends were trimmed by 0 bases and 5 bases, with 11 bases remaining between them. In germline, CDR1 is SGHRS, CDR2 YFSETQ. The CDR3 sequence is CASSLVRDSTGELFF. As DNA, the CDR3 is TGCGCCAGCAGCTTGGTCCGAGACTCTACCGGGGAGCTGTTTTTT.

This chain links TRBV6-6 with TRBJ2-2; TRBD1 agrees at 7 bases. Germline V gene data show CDR1 as MNHNY and CDR2 as SVGAGI (reference sequence). There are 16 residues in the CDR3. J lost 2 bases, V lost 5 bases, and 8 bases had no gene match. The CDR3 DNA sequence: TGTGCCAGCAGTATCACGGGACAGCTCAACACCGGGGAGCTGTTTTTT. Translation: CASSITGQLNTGELFF.

This chain joins TRBV5-5 and TRBJ2-1; D perhaps matches TRBD1 (6 bases). The germline V gene has CDR1 SGHKS and CDR2 YYEKEE (reference sequence). CDR3 length equals 17 residues. V was shortened by 0 bases and J by 1 base, with 14 bases between the two germline ends. The CDR3 DNA reads as TGTGCCAGCAGCTTGGCTCCACAGGGACGATCCTACAATGAGCAGTTCTTC. Its protein is CASSLAPQGRSYNEQFF. Variable domain in full (rest from reference TRBV5-5 and TRBJ2-1): DAGVTQSPTHLIKTRGQQVTLRCSPISGHKSVSWYQQVLGQGPQFIFQYYEKEERGRGNFPDRFSARQFPNYSSELNVNALLLGDSALYLCASSLAPQGRSYNEQFFGPGTRLTVL.

The chain couples TRBV10-3 to TRBJ2-1, with D unclear. The CDR3 covers 16 residues. Germline CDR1 reads ENHRY; CDR2 reads SYGVKD. Trimming left V 3 bases short and J 0 bases short, with 12 bases between. CDR3 residues: CAISDTTKSSYNEQFF. CDR3 coding DNA: TGTGCCATCAGTGACACTACGAAGAGCTCCTACAATGAGCAGTTCTTC.

The chain has TRBV4-1 and TRBJ2-4; 8 bases align to TRBD2. The ends lost 5 bases at V and 0 bases at J; junction bases unmatched: 3. CDR1 is MGHRA, CDR2 YSYEKL, per germline. The CDR3 is made up of 15 amino acids. The CDR3 nucleotides read TGCGCCAGCAGCGCACTAGCGGTAGCCAAAAACATTCAGTACTTC. Amino acids: CASSALAVAKNIQYF.

V usage is TRBV3-1 (or the pseudogene TRBV3-2) and J usage is TRBJ1-2, with 7 positions matching TRBD1. CDR1 and CDR2 (germline): LGHDT, YNNKEL (reference sequence). The CDR3 runs 13 residues. Trimming took 3 bases from V and 6 from J; bases not matched to a gene: 4. CDR3 DNA: TGTGCCAGCAGCCAGAGGGGGCTGGATGGCTACACCTTC. This translates into CASSQRGLDGYTF.

The CDR3 bases are TGCGCCAGCAGCCGCGGGGATACCTCCTACAATGAGCAGTTCTTC. Protein: CASSRGDTSYNEQFF. The rearrangement joins TRBV5-1 to TRBJ2-1; D may be TRBD2 (6 bases). CDR3 length equals 15 residues. The germline V gene has CDR1 SGHRS and CDR2 YFSETQ. V lost 4 bases and J lost 0, with 11 bases in between.

The chain is built from TRBV10-1 and TRBJ2-7; 9 bases fit TRBD2. V shed 5 bases and J 5 bases; nucleotides not matched to a gene: 4. CDR3 length: 13 amino acids. Germline loops: CDR1 WNHNN, CDR2 SYGVQD (reference sequence). The CDR3 DNA is TGCGCCAGCAGTCCTAGCGGGAATCACGAGCAGTACTTC. Its protein product is CASSPSGNHEQYF.

The chain is built from TRBV24-1 and TRBJ1-5; D is perhaps TRBD1 (5 bases). This CDR3 region has 19 residues. The V and J ends lost 4 bases and 0 bases respectively, with 21 bases between them. Germline-derived CDR1 and CDR2 are KGHDR and SFDVKD. CDR3 region: CATSDPIRVRPYSNQPQHF. The CDR3 coding sequence is TGTGCCACCAGTGACCCGATCAGGGTCCGCCCTTATAGCAATCAGCCCCAGCATTTT.

The count of this clone is one. The rearrangement uses TRBV11-2 and TRBJ1-5; D gene unclear. Germline V gene data show CDR1 as SGHAT and CDR2 as FQNNGV. CDR3 length: 13 residues. V dropped 0 bases and J dropped 7 bases, with 7 bases sitting between them. In DNA form, the CDR3 reads TGTGCCAGCAGCTTAGATCGAGGGCAGCCCCAGCATTTT. Amino acid sequence: CASSLDRGQPQHF. Based on the CDR3 plus reference TRBV11-2 and TRBJ1-5, the full variable domain is EAGVAQSPRYKIIEKRQSVAFWCNPISGHATLYWYQQILGQGPKLLIQFQNNGVVDDSQLPKDRFSAERLKGVDSTLKIQPAKLEDSAVYLCASSLDRGQPQHFGDGTRLSIL.

The chain combines TRBV5-5 with TRBJ2-7; TRBD1 might be the D (6 bases). Between the trimmed V and J ends, which lost 0 bases and 2 bases, there was a span of 15 bases. There are 16 residues in the CDR3. Germline V gene data show CDR1 as SGHKS and CDR2 as YYEKEE (reference sequence). The CDR3 coding sequence is TGTGCCAGCAGCTTGGTTCAGAGACAGGACACCTACGAGCAGTACTTC. Translating gives CASSLVQRQDTYEQYF.

This chain links TRBV5-4 with TRBJ2-7; 12 nucleotides line up with TRBD2. The CDR3 has 15 amino acids. Per germline, CDR1 SGHNT and CDR2 YYREEE (reference sequence). Unmatched junction bases numbered 6, after V lost 3 bases and J lost 5 bases. The CDR3 region is CASSSGLAGSHEQYF. The CDR3 DNA reads TGTGCCAGCAGCTCTGGACTAGCGGGATCCCACGAGCAGTACTTC.

The chain recombines TRBV24-1 with TRBJ2-2; TRBD1 is a possible D gene (6 bases). CDR3 size: 17 residues. The ends were cut back, 0 bases at V and 3 bases at J, with 13 bases in the middle. CDR1 KGHDR and CDR2 SFDVKD come from the germline V gene. The CDR3 here is CATSDLRLGQYTGELFF. The CDR3 DNA follows: TGTGCCACCAGTGATTTGCGGTTAGGACAGTACACCGGGGAGCTGTTTTTT.

The rearrangement uses TRBV18 and TRBJ2-7, with D hard to call. V lost 5 bases to trimming and J lost 5 bases, with 16 bases between them. Germline V gene sequence: CDR1 KGHSH, CDR2 LQKENI. This CDR3 contains 14 residues. The CDR3 bases are TGTGCCAGCTCATGGAGCCACTCGAGCGACGAGCAGTACTTC. This codes for CASSWSHSSDEQYF.

This rearrangement joins TRBV5-5 to TRBJ2-2, with TRBD2 as a possible D gene (7 bases). Per the germline V gene, CDR1 is SGHKS and CDR2 is YYEKEE (reference sequence). Trimming stripped 6 bases from V and 1 base from J, with 22 bases between. The CDR3 is 18 amino acids. The CDR3 sequence is CASTQRGGARRNTGELFF. CDR3 DNA sequence: TGTGCCAGCACCCAAAGGGGGGGCGCCAGACGGAACACCGGGGAGCTGTTTTTT. Complete variable domain (other parts from reference TRBV5-5 and TRBJ2-2): DAGVTQSPTHLIKTRGQQVTLRCSPISGHKSVSWYQQVLGQGPQFIFQYYEKEERGRGNFPDRFSARQFPNYSSELNVNALLLGDSALYLCASTQRGGARRNTGELFFGEGSRLTVL.

The chain has TRBV24-1 and TRBJ2-5; 10 positions match TRBD1. The CDR3 totals 15 residues. V lost 6 bases and J lost 0; bases outside the gene matches: 3. From germline, CDR1 is KGHDR and CDR2 SFDVKD. This CDR3 is CATSPGTGDQETQYF. CDR3 nucleotides: TGTGCCACCAGTCCAGGGACAGGGGACCAAGAGACCCAGTACTTC.

V gene TRBV27 combines with J gene TRBJ2-5; TRBD2 aligns across 11 bases. V shed 0 bases and J 5 bases; nucleotides not matched to a gene: 2. The CDR3 contains 15 residues. The germline V gene has CDR1 MNHEY and CDR2 SMNVEV (reference sequence). The DNA of the CDR3 is TGTGCCAGCAGTTTATCTATAGCGGGAGGGGAGACCCAGTACTTC. This sequence encodes CASSLSIAGGETQYF.

This chain joins TRBV5-1 and TRBJ2-5; 9 positions match TRBD1. CDR3 length: 14 residues. Germline CDR1 reads SGHRS; CDR2 reads YFSETQ. J was trimmed by 4 bases and V by 4 bases; bases with no gene match: 5. The CDR3 sequence: CASSPGTGRETQYF. The CDR3 coding sequence is TGCGCCAGCAGCCCCGGGACAGGGCGAGAGACCCAGTACTTC.

V usage is TRBV25-1 and J usage is TRBJ2-7; a possible D gene is TRBD2 (5 bases). Trimming pared 5 bases from V and 2 bases from J, leaving 13 bases between. The CDR3 has 14 amino acids. The germline V gene has CDR1 MGHDK and CDR2 SYGVNS. This CDR3 is CASSKTDGTYEQYF. The CDR3, as DNA: TGTGCCAGCAGTAAAACGGACGGGACCTACGAGCAGTACTTC.

The genes are TRBV18 and TRBJ2-2; D is undetermined. Germline V gene sequence: CDR1 KGHSH, CDR2 LQKENI. V was shortened by 4 bases and J by 3 bases, with 6 bases between the two germline ends. There are 13 residues in the CDR3. DNA for the CDR3: TGTGCCAGCTCACTCCGGGACACCGGGGAGCTGTTTTTT. Translated, it gives CASSLRDTGELFF.

The chain links TRBV6-2 or TRBV6-3 to TRBJ1-2; 8 nucleotides agree with TRBD1. The CDR3 contains 15 residues. Germline V CDR1 and CDR2: MNHEY, SVGEGT. Losses at the gene ends were 5 bases for V and 2 bases for J; bases not matched to a gene: 7. The CDR3 DNA is TGTGCCAGCAGTCCACAGGGGGGAATCAACTATGGCTACACCTTC. Residues: CASSPQGGINYGYTF.

This chain connects TRBV29-1 to TRBJ2-1, with 8 bases matching TRBD2. Trimming removed 1 base from V and 8 bases from J; junction bases left unmatched: 10. This CDR3 comprises 15 residues. Germline CDR1 and CDR2: SQVTM and ANQGSEA. CDR3 amino acids: CSVEVPSGSEYEQFF. CDR3 nucleotides: TGCAGCGTTGAAGTGCCCAGCGGGAGTGAGTATGAGCAGTTCTTC.

The chain is built from TRBV19 and TRBJ1-1; 7 bases match TRBD1. CDR3 length equals 18 residues. CDR1 is LNHDA and CDR2 is SQIVND in the germline V gene (reference sequence). The junction had 12 bases not matched to a gene; V was cut back by 2 bases and J by 0 bases. CDR3 in amino acids: CASSISKGAPALNTEAFF. The DNA for the CDR3 is TGTGCCAGTAGTATATCTAAGGGGGCCCCTGCTTTGAACACTGAAGCTTTCTTT.

The chain has TRBV29-1 and TRBJ2-3; a weak D match, TRBD1 (5 bases). This CDR3 comprises 13 residues. With 3 bases removed from V and 4 bases from J, the gap between germline ends came to 11 bases. Germline V gene lookup returns CDR1 SQVTM and CDR2 ANQGSEA. The CDR3 nucleotides read TGCAGCGTTGAGGCAGGGTCGTCAGATACGCAGTATTTT. The encoded protein is CSVEAGSSDTQYF.

This clone was detected once. The chain employs TRBV12-5 and TRBJ2-1; TRBD2 aligns across 9 bases. J was trimmed by 3 bases and V by 3 bases; bases with no gene match: 3. The CDR3 is made up of 15 amino acids. CDR1 is LGHNT, CDR2 FRNRAP, per germline. CDR3 region: CASGFGSGSYNEQFF. In nucleotides, the CDR3 is TGTGCTAGTGGTTTTGGTAGCGGGAGCTACAATGAGCAGTTCTTC.

The CDR3 sequence is CASSPIRTSGIAGANVLTF. Here the CDR3 DNA reads TGTGCCAGCTCACCAATCCGGACTAGCGGGATCGCTGGGGCCAACGTCCTGACTTTC. The chain recombines TRBV18 with TRBJ2-6; 12 bases map to TRBD2. Trimming removed 2 bases from V and 2 bases from J; junction bases left unmatched: 7. The germline V gene has CDR1 KGHSH and CDR2 LQKENI. CDR3 size: 19 residues.

This clone was seen only a few times. This chain joins TRBV27 and TRBJ2-1, with D unclear. CDR3 length equals 15 residues. CDR1 MNHEY and CDR2 SMNVEV come from the germline V gene (reference sequence). V shed 5 bases and J shed 4 bases, with 15 bases lying between them. In nucleotides, the CDR3 is TGTGCCAGCAGTCCGGTGGCAGGTAGATACAATGAGCAGTTCTTC. It codes for CASSPVAGRYNEQFF.

This sequence joins TRBV19 and TRBJ2-7; no firm D call. V lost 4 bases, J lost 5 bases, and 15 bases lay in between. The germline V gene encodes CDR1 LNHDA and CDR2 SQIVND (reference sequence). The CDR3 is made up of 14 amino acids. Here the CDR3 DNA reads TGTGCCAGTAGTAGTCGGCTAGAATTAGACGAGCAGTACTTC. Protein product: CASSSRLELDEQYF. Combining the CDR3 with reference TRBV19 and TRBJ2-7 gives the whole variable domain DGGITQSPKYLFRKEGQNVTLSCEQNLNHDAMYWYRQDPGQGLRLIYYSQIVNDFQKGDIAEGYSVSREKKESFPLTVTSAQKNPTAFYLCASSSRLELDEQYFGPGTRLTVT.

This chain connects TRBV6-5 to TRBJ2-2; 8 nucleotides align to TRBD2. The V gene end was trimmed by 7 bases and the J gene end by 7 bases; junction bases not matched to a gene: 11. The CDR3 has 15 amino acids. Per the germline V gene, CDR1 is MNHEY and CDR2 is SVGAGI. The DNA of the CDR3 is TGTGCCAGCACAAGGGAGACGGGAGGGAGCGGGGAGCTGTTTTTT. Translation gives CASTRETGGSGELFF.

This clone has a handful of counts. The gene calls are TRBV7-6 and TRBJ2-7; 9 bases agree with TRBD2. V lost 0 bases and J lost 7; bases outside the gene matches: 13. This CDR3 spans 17 amino acids. Germline V gene lookup returns CDR1 SGHVS and CDR2 FNYEAQ. CDR3 sequence: CASSLAGSILAGEEQYF. The CDR3 DNA sequence: TGTGCCAGCAGCTTAGCAGGGTCAATTTTAGCGGGAGAAGAGCAGTACTTC.

The CDR3 coding sequence is TGTGCCAGCAGCTTCACGGACAGCAAAAATTCACCCCTCCACTTT. As protein: CASSFTDSKNSPLHF. This chain connects TRBV27 to TRBJ1-6; a weak D match, TRBD1 (6 bases). This CDR3 has 15 amino acids. Germline CDR1 reads MNHEY; CDR2 reads SMNVEV (reference sequence). V dropped 6 bases and J dropped 7 bases, with 16 bases sitting between them.